Following are 24 T cell receptor beta chains from one sample sequenced in a study of OX40 agonist ivuxolimab in advanced cancers. TCRdb's table, derived via immunoSEQ multiplex PCR, lists solely in-frame clones and lacks some. The table records 26,000 or so clones, 76% of them present only once. Specimen: CD4+ or CD8+ T cells sorted from blood, collected in a trial of the OX40 agonist ivuxolimab. The receptors come from an adult with an advanced solid tumor such as melanoma, head and neck, liver or kidney cancer.

The chain recombines TRBV7-2 with TRBJ1-4; no clear D. The length of the CDR3 is 16 residues. V gave up 5 bases and J gave up 3 bases, with 16 bases separating them. Germline lookup yields CDR1 SGHTA and CDR2 FQGNSA. The CDR3 loop reads CASSPLMAGANEKLFF. CDR3 in DNA: TGTGCCAGCAGCCCTCTCATGGCAGGCGCTAATGAAAAACTGTTTTTT.

V and J are TRBV30 and TRBJ1-5; possibly TRBD1 for D (6 bases). Germline lookup yields CDR1 GTSNPN and CDR2 SVGIG (reference sequence). The CDR3 extends over 14 amino acids. With 1 base removed from V and 9 bases from J, the gap between germline ends came to 16 bases. CDR3 coding DNA: TGTGCCTGGAGTGAAAGAAGAGGAGGGGGGCCCCAGCATTTT. Encoded protein: CAWSERRGGGPQHF.

The J gene is TRBJ2-3, the V gene TRBV20-1; D not resolved. The germline V and J ends were trimmed by 5 bases and 6 bases, with 6 bases remaining between them. CDR1 and CDR2 from the germline V gene are DFQATT and SNEGSKA (reference sequence). The CDR3 has 10 residues. This chain's CDR3 is CSAEADTQYF. The CDR3 DNA follows: TGCAGTGCTGAGGCGGATACGCAGTATTTT.

The chain employs TRBV6-4 and TRBJ1-2; maybe TRBD1 (5 bases). Germline V gene sequence: CDR1 MRHNA, CDR2 SNTAGT. The CDR3 spans 13 residues. V lost 2 bases and J lost 7, with 11 bases in between. The CDR3 DNA follows: TGTGCCAGCAGTGACGGGGGATACCGTGGCTACACCTTC. As protein: CASSDGGYRGYTF.

The chain has TRBV7-2 and TRBJ2-3; TRBD2 matches at 12 bases. V trimming: 5 bases; J trimming: 4 bases; junction bases outside the gene matches: 10. Germline V gives CDR1 SGHTA, CDR2 FQGNSA. The CDR3 consists of 17 residues. The CDR3 is CASSAGVLAGGADTQYF. In DNA, the CDR3 is TGTGCCAGCAGCGCCGGCGTCCTAGCGGGGGGGGCAGATACGCAGTATTTT.

This rearrangement joins TRBV6-4 to TRBJ1-1, with D unclear. The ends were cut back, 5 bases at V and 1 base at J, with 8 bases in the middle. This CDR3 has 13 amino acids. Per germline, CDR1 MRHNA and CDR2 SNTAGT. The CDR3 here is CASSPTQNTEAFF. CDR3 nucleotide sequence: TGTGCCAGCAGTCCAACCCAGAACACTGAAGCTTTCTTT.

This chain connects TRBV30 to TRBJ1-1; D perhaps matches TRBD1 (5 bases). V was shortened by 3 bases and J by 4 bases, with 12 bases between the two germline ends. From germline, CDR1 is GTSNPN and CDR2 SVGIG (reference sequence). The CDR3 loop spans 13 amino acids. The CDR3 nucleotides read TGTGCCTGGAGGGACAACAGGTTCACTGAAGCTTTCTTT. Its protein is CAWRDNRFTEAFF.

This rearrangement joins TRBV9 to TRBJ1-2, with a possible D match to TRBD1 (6 bases). The germline V gene has CDR1 SGDLS and CDR2 YYNGEE. This CDR3 is 13 amino acids long. Trimming took 1 base from V and 5 from J, leaving 9 bases between them. CDR3 in DNA: TGTGCCAGCAGCGTAATAGGGGGTTATGGCTACACCTTC. It encodes CASSVIGGYGYTF.

This chain links TRBV18 with TRBJ2-3; D call uncertain. Between the trimmed V and J ends, which lost 0 bases and 0 bases, there was a span of 1 base. CDR1 is KGHSH, CDR2 LQKENI, per germline. This CDR3 is built from 13 residues. The CDR3 loop is CASSPPSTDTQYF. DNA of the CDR3: TGTGCCAGCTCACCACCGAGCACAGATACGCAGTATTTT.

The V and J genes are TRBV12-5 and TRBJ1-4; D perhaps matches TRBD1 (6 bases). There are 15 residues in the CDR3. CDR1 LGHNT and CDR2 FRNRAP come from the germline V gene. Trimming took off 6 bases at V and 0 bases at J, with 11 bases between the two ends. CDR3 nucleotides: TGTGCTAGTGGGAAGGACAGTGCAACTAATGAAAAACTGTTTTTT. Residues: CASGKDSATNEKLFF.

The chain recombines TRBV25-1 with TRBJ2-7, with D perhaps given as TRBD1 or TRBD2 (6 bases each). The V end lost 8 bases, the J end lost 4 bases, and 21 bases lay between the germline ends. The CDR3 spans 15 residues. Germline CDR1 MGHDK, CDR2 SYGVNS. CDR3 protein: CASSRGGTTTYEQYF. The CDR3 DNA follows: TGTGCCAGCTCCCGAGGGGGGACAACTACTTACGAGCAGTACTTC.

The chain couples TRBV28 to TRBJ1-1, with D perhaps TRBD1 (5 bases). CDR1 is MDHEN, CDR2 SYDVKM, per germline. There are 16 residues in the CDR3. V was clipped by 6 bases and J by 1 base, with 18 bases between them. CDR3 sequence reads: CASRSPSPGRNTEAFF. In DNA form, the CDR3 reads TGTGCCAGCAGAAGCCCCTCCCCAGGGCGGAACACTGAAGCTTTCTTT.

This rearrangement joins TRBV30 to TRBJ2-7; TRBD1 is a possible D gene (5 bases). Trimming cost V 4 bases and J 1 base, with 11 bases left between them. The CDR3 is made up of 13 amino acids. Per germline, CDR1 GTSNPN and CDR2 SVGIG (reference sequence). CDR3 region: CAWTRQSSYEQYF. The CDR3, as DNA: TGTGCCTGGACCAGACAGAGTTCCTACGAGCAGTACTTC.

This CDR3 is CASSPLMGDNEKLFF. The CDR3 DNA reads TGTGCCAGCAGCCCCCTCATGGGCGATAATGAAAAACTGTTTTTT. The chain has TRBV4-2 and TRBJ1-4; D call uncertain. The V gene's germline CDR1 is LGHNA and CDR2 YNFKEQ. The germline V and J ends were trimmed by 4 bases and 4 bases, with 13 bases remaining between them. The CDR3 is 15 residues long.

Only one count was recorded for this clone. This chain links TRBV19 with TRBJ1-2, with TRBD1 matching over 9 bases. V gave up 8 bases and J gave up 5 bases; unmatched junction bases: 9. Looked up from germline, CDR1 is LNHDA and CDR2 is SQIVND (reference sequence). The CDR3 extends over 14 amino acids. The CDR3: CASRTTGGSYGYTF. CDR3 coding DNA: TGTGCCAGTCGAACCACAGGGGGCTCTTATGGCTACACCTTC.

The V and J genes are TRBV30 and TRBJ2-3; 7 bases line up with TRBD1. Germline CDR1 reads GTSNPN; CDR2 reads SVGIG (reference sequence). V lost 3 bases, J lost 4 bases, and 4 bases stayed unmatched. This CDR3 has 13 amino acids. For the CDR3, the DNA is TGTGCCTGGAGGGGGGACAGTTCAGATACGCAGTATTTT. Residues: CAWRGDSSDTQYF.

This rearrangement joins TRBV19 to TRBJ1-1; 7 nucleotides align to TRBD1. The CDR3 covers 15 residues. Germline values: CDR1 LNHDA, CDR2 SQIVND (reference sequence). After removal of 9 bases from V and 0 bases from J, the junction contained 10 bases not matched to a gene. The CDR3 nucleotides are TGTGCCAGCGCCTACAGGGGCGTCATGAACACTGAAGCTTTCTTT. Its protein is CASAYRGVMNTEAFF.

The chain has TRBV5-4 and TRBJ2-5; D gene ambiguous. Germline values: CDR1 SGHNT, CDR2 YYREEE (reference sequence). Deletions cut 4 bases from V and 5 bases from J, with 15 bases between. CDR3 length: 14 amino acids. Here the CDR3 reads CASSHDVLGETQYF. The CDR3 bases are TGTGCCAGCAGCCACGATGTATTGGGGGAGACCCAGTACTTC.

This chain connects TRBV6-1 to TRBJ2-5; 7 bases agree with TRBD2. V shed 10 bases, J shed 5 bases, and the junction held 13 bases outside the gene matches. CDR3 length: 14 residues. Germline CDR1 and CDR2: MNHNS and SASEGT. CDR3 sequence reads: CATKPRLAGETQYF. For the CDR3, the DNA is TGTGCCACCAAACCCAGACTAGCTGGGGAGACCCAGTACTTC.

This CDR3 is CASRPTTGALSEAFF. The DNA of the CDR3 is TGTGCCAGCAGACCCACGACAGGGGCGCTCTCTGAAGCTTTCTTT. This chain connects TRBV6-5 to TRBJ1-1; 8 positions agree with TRBD1. The CDR3 length is 15 residues. With V trimmed by 6 bases and J by 6 bases, 12 bases remained unmatched. From germline, CDR1 is MNHEY and CDR2 SVGAGI.

This chain links TRBV5-4 with TRBJ2-1, with TRBD2 matching over 10 bases. The CDR3 is made up of 15 amino acids. Trimming at V came to 2 bases and at J to 7 bases, leaving 6 bases not matched to a gene. Germline loops: CDR1 SGHNT, CDR2 YYREEE (reference sequence). CDR3 sequence reads: CASSFRSGGANEQFF. The CDR3 DNA sequence: TGTGCCAGCAGCTTTAGGAGCGGGGGGGCTAATGAGCAGTTCTTC.

The J gene is TRBJ2-2, the V gene TRBV5-1; a possible D gene is TRBD2 (7 bases). The V and J ends lost 2 bases and 4 bases respectively, with 12 bases between them. Germline assignment: CDR1 SGHRS and CDR2 YFSETQ. The CDR3 covers 15 residues. As DNA, the CDR3 is TGCGCCAGCAGCTTAGACGGGGGGCCCACCGGGGAGCTGTTTTTT. It translates to CASSLDGGPTGELFF.

A single count supports this clone. The chain combines TRBV30 with TRBJ1-4, with D perhaps matching TRBD1 (5 bases). V was clipped by 5 bases and J by 14 bases, with 15 bases between them. The CDR3 consists of 11 residues. Germline V gene data show CDR1 as GTSNPN and CDR2 as SVGIG (reference sequence). This CDR3 is CAWANRGGLFF. The CDR3 bases are TGTGCCTGGGCGAATCGGGGCGGGCTGTTTTTT.

The chain recombines TRBV2 with TRBJ2-2; D remains ambiguous. V was clipped by 0 bases and J by 6 bases, with 11 bases between them. Germline-derived CDR1 and CDR2 are SNHLY and FYNNEI. This CDR3 has 15 residues. The CDR3, as DNA: TGTGCCAGCAGTGAAGCGCCCGGTGCCCCCGGGGAGCTGTTTTTT. Its translation: CASSEAPGAPGELFF.